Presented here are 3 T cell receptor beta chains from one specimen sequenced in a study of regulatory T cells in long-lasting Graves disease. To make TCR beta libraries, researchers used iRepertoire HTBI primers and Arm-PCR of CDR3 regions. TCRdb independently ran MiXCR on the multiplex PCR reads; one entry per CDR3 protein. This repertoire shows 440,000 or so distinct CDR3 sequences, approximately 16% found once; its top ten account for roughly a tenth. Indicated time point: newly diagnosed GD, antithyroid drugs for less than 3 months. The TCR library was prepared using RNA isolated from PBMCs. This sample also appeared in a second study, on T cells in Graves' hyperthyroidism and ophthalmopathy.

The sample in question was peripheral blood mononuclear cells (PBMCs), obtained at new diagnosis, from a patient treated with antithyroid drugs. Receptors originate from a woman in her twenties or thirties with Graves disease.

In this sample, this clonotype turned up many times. This chain's CDR3 is CSARDGTSFSYEQYF. The CDR3 DNA follows: TGCAGTGCTAGGGATGGGACTAGCTTCTCCTACGAGCAGTACTTC. V usage is TRBV20-1 and J usage is TRBJ2-7; TRBD2 matches at 9 bases. CDR1 is DFQATT and CDR2 is SNEGSKA in the germline V gene (reference sequence). The CDR3 totals 15 residues. V gave up 3 bases and J gave up 0 bases; unmatched junction bases: 6.

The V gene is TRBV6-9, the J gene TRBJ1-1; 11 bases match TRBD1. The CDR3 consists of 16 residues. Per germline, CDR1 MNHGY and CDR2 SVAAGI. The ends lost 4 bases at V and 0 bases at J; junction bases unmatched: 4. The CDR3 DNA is TGTGCCAGCAGTTCGGGACAGGGGGTATTGAACACTGAAGCTTTCTTT. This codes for CASSSGQGVLNTEAFF.

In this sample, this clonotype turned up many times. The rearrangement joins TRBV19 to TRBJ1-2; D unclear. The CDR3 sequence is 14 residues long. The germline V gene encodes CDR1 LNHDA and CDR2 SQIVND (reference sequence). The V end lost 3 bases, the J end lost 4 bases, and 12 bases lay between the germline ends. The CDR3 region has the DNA TGTGCCAGTAGTATTCCGGGATACCGCTATGGCTACACCTTC. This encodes CASSIPGYRYGYTF.